This T cell receptor (beta chain) was obtained from a study of T cell responses to AZD1222 COVID-19 vaccine. From germline, CDR1 is LGHNT and CDR2 FRNRAP. Deletions cut 2 bases from V and 1 base from J, with 14 bases between. There are 16 residues in the CDR3. Study-level points and caveats: Only after the peak T cell response were repertoires sampled. Donors were largely white British and mainly female; clonal diversity was possibly underestimated. Spike was spanned by vaccine-associated CD4 TCRs, with dominance at 160-218 and 743-854. Variant regions that are unmutated are reportedly the target of nearly half of spike-specific TCRs.

Repertoires were generated with immunoSEQ multiplex PCR, while TCRdb's copy carries only in-frame clones and drops some. The sample shows tens of thousands of clones, roughly 84% of them seen only once. As to this clone: The antigen is undetermined.

V usage is TRBV12-5 and J usage is TRBJ1-1, with D hard to call. This receptor was identified in an adult in good health. Sequencing used peripheral blood, obtained on day 0 of AZD1222 vaccination. The CDR3 DNA is TGTGCTAGTGGTTTGCGCGTATCCAAAGAGAACACTGAAGCTTTCTTT. Protein product: CASGLRVSKENTEAFF. Full variable domain (missing parts from reference TRBV12-5 and TRBJ1-1): DARVTQTPRHKVTEMGQEVTMRCQPILGHNTVFWYRQTMMQGLELLAYFRNRAPLDDSGMPKDRFSAEMPDATLATLKIQPSEPRDSAVYFCASGLRVSKENTEAFFGQGTRLTVV.